The T cell receptor (beta chain) under discussion was sequenced for a study of T cells after yellow fever vaccination. Study as a whole: The authors prepared low-cell-number fractions using SMART-Seq v4 Ultra Low Input. General study points: Clones that expanded after primary vaccination mostly reappeared after the booster (roughly 95% CD4, approximately 89% CD8).

The V gene's germline CDR1 is SGHNT and CDR2 YYREEE (reference sequence). V lost 0 bases to trimming and J lost 3 bases, with 12 bases between them. This CDR3 contains 15 residues. TCRdb redid the calling of the 5' RACE reads with MiXCR, one entry per CDR3 protein. The sample has 250,000 to 350,000 distinct CDR3 sequences; 6.8% are singletons. This clonotype has just a few counts. Its matching antigen is unknown. The sample in question was PBMCs, obtained about 41 days after the first yellow fever vaccination. The chain recombines TRBV5-4 with TRBJ1-1; D call uncertain. The clonotype originates from a young man who received the YFV17D yellow fever vaccine. CDR3 DNA: TGTGCCAGCAGCTTGGCCGGGATATGGGACACTGAAGCTTTCTTT. Its translation is CASSLAGIWDTEAFF.